This TCR beta chain was captured in a study of T cell responses to AZD1222 COVID-19 vaccine (dated by TCRdb to the early 2020s). Regarding the research as a whole: A total of about 230 trial participants underwent TCR sequencing, of whom 207 received two doses of AZD1222 and roughly 25 received two doses of the MenACWY control vaccine. Trial participants were enrolled by age into subgroups of 18-55, 56-69 and 70-plus years, and around 150, 29 and 61 TCR-sequenced participants, respectively, were included in these subgroups. General findings and caveats noted by the study authors: In the small 56-69-year group, the increase in depth fell short of significance, most likely because of low power. Epitopes outside the regions mutated in the B.1.351 and B.1.1.7 variants were reportedly recognized by nearly half of the unique spike-specific TCRs. Because no day 14 peak-response samples were available, the repertoires could be characterized only after the peak T cell response. After two AZD1222 doses, both the breadth and the depth of spike-specific TCRs were significantly higher than at day 0 and than in MenACWY recipients. Only five to seven AZD1222 recipients were SARS-CoV-2 seropositive at baseline, limiting conclusions about previously exposed vaccinees. The whole spike protein was spanned by vaccine-associated CD4 TCRs, and dominant responses were seen in regions 160-218 and 743-854. Participants were mostly white British, with more females than males. The authors suggested clonal diversity may have been underestimated.

This specimen's time point label, per the study, means: about 28 days (+/-7) after the second vaccine dose. Because spike-specific TCR depth and breadth did not differ between the two schedules, AZD1222 recipients who got a second dose at roughly 4 weeks were pooled with those who got a second dose at roughly 12 weeks. The vaccinee samples were drawn from two UK trials, COV001 and COV002, one of which was a single-blind randomized controlled phase 2/3 trial testing AZD1222 (ChAdOx1 nCoV-19) in healthy adults. Trial participant PBMC samples were collected at day 0 and day 28 after the second dose for TCRbeta chain sequencing. In regard to this clone: The antigen it binds to is not known. Per-nucleotide qualities are absent, and no much larger clonotype sits a single base away.

The CDR3 regions of human TCRbeta chains were analyzed by immunosequencing. From the authors' description of their analysis: Repertoire TCRs were checked for matches against a reference library of SARS-CoV-2-specific TCRs that had been generated using the MIRA antigen-specificity platform. Breadth was defined as the fraction of unique TCRs that were SARS-CoV-2-associated. Depth was defined as the fraction of total T cells that were SARS-CoV-2-associated. Each spike-specific TCR was assigned to its reactive spike region and to a CD4 or CD8 class using the MIRA data. Log10-transformed breadth and depth values were compared by one-way ANOVA with Sidak's multiple comparisons tests. TCRdb obtained this table from immuneACCESS and retained in-frame rearrangements with V and J assigned. These tables miss some clones; where compared with another copy, unresolved V genes account for less than half of the shortfall, and the remainder is unexplained. V and J calls and clone size are copied from that table; D and trimming were computed from the DNA. The sample table records 86,000 or so clones; roughly 86% of these occur just once. The ten largest make up about 7.1% of the sample.

Deletion took 7 bases off V and 4 bases off J, with a span of 10 bases between the germline ends. The CDR1 and CDR2 encoded by the germline V gene are SNHLY and FYNNEI. From the cysteine up to the phenylalanine, the CDR3 has a length of 13 residues. Left in the record is the CDR3 DNA by itself, 39 bases read in frame from the first base. The material was peripheral blood, obtained 28 days after the second AZD1222 dose. The sequence links TRBV2 to TRBJ2-2, with the D gene uncertain. This sequence originates from an adult who received the AZD1222 COVID-19 vaccine. The CDR3 protein is CASKKVGTGELFF. The DNA reads as follows: TGTGCCAGCAAAAAGGTTGGCACCGGGGAGCTGTTTTTT. Reference TRBV2 and TRBJ2-2 genes cover what lies past the CDR3, so the full variable domain is EPEVTQTPSHQVTQMGQEVILRCVPISNHLYFYWYRQILGQKVEFLVSFYNNEISEKSEIFDDQFSVERPDGSNFTLKIRSTKLEDSAMYFCASKKVGTGELFFGEGSRLTVL.